The text below deals with one T cell receptor (beta chain). The antigen remains undetermined. In the PCR, 60 Vbeta and 13 Jbeta primers were used. Sequencing was performed with immunoSEQ multiplex PCR; in TCRdb, only in-frame clones are kept and a portion is missing. The sample carries more than 110,000 clones, roughly three quarters recorded once. This sample stems from a study of cytomegalovirus exposure and HLA in healthy donors. The CDR3 spans 12 residues. CDR1 is SGHNT and CDR2 is YENEEA in the germline V gene. V was pared by 5 bases and J by 5 bases, with 10 bases between. General observations from the study: No immune exposure information besides CMV serostatus was available. A later analysis found TCR association rates differed by HLA locus, highest for DRB1 and lowest for HLA-C. Later on, an analysis tied 15,000 to 20,000 TCR beta sequences to HLA alleles at 0.05 false discovery rate.

Sequenced input: PBMCs. This receptor was identified in a woman aged 50 to 60 in good health and CMV-seronegative. The chain links TRBV11-3 to TRBJ2-7, with D unresolved. The CDR3 DNA reads TGTGCCAGCAGCCGAGCCGGAGACGAGCAGTACTTC. Protein sequence: CASSRAGDEQYF.